This TCR beta chain was captured by sequencing in a study of blood T cell repertoires in COVID-19. Study details: Sites in the United States, Italy and Spain provided acute and convalescent COVID-19 samples. PBMCs, B-cell-depleted T cells, or T cells were the source of the cDNA or gDNA that made up the material.

Methods used by the authors: The authors estimated nucleated cell counts from reference gene primer amplification. Libraries were prepared by immunoSEQ multiplex PCR; TCRdb keeps only in-frame clonotypes and omits some of them. V and J calls and clone size follow that table, whereas D and trimming were derived from the DNA. The table has 9,000 to 15,000 clones, around 85% seen once. The sequence was collected from a human donor in a cohort sampled during active COVID-19. The sequenced sample consisted of peripheral blood.

In nucleotides, the CDR3 is TGTGCCAGCAGGACCTCAGGGGGAAGCTTGGGAGAGCAGTACTTC. Protein: CASRTSGGSLGEQYF. V is TRBV28 and J is TRBJ2-7; 7 bases fit TRBD1. CDR1 is MDHEN, CDR2 SYDVKM, per germline. This CDR3 spans 15 amino acids. V was pared by 6 bases and J by 7 bases, with 15 bases of the junction left unmatched.